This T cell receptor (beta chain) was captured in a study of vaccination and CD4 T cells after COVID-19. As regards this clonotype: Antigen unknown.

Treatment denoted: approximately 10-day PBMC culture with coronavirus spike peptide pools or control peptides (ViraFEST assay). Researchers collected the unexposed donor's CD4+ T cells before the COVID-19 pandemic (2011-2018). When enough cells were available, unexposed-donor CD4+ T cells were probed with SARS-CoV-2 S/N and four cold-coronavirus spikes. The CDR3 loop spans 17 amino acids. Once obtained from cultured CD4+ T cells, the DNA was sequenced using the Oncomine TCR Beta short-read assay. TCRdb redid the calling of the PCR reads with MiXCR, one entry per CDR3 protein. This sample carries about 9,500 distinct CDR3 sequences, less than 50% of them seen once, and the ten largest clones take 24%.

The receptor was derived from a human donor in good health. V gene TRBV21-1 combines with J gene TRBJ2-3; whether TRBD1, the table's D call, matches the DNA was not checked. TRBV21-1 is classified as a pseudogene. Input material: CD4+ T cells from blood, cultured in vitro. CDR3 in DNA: TGTGCCAGCAGCAAAAGAGGGGAGCAGGACTGCACAGATACGCAGTATTTT. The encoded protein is CASSKRGEQDCTDTQYF.